The present T cell receptor beta chain was sequenced within a study of tumor-infiltrating lymphocytes in localized non-small cell lung cancer. This clone was seen only once. Its antigen is still unknown. V lost 8 bases and J lost 3, with 11 bases in between. The germline CDR1 and CDR2 sequences are MDHEN and SYDVKM. There are 12 residues in the CDR3. Measured with immunoSEQ multiplex PCR; TCRdb has only the in-frame clones, and not every one. The data contain some 17,000 clones, less than 80% of them singletons. Study observations and caveats: Technical variation could not be separated from intratumor heterogeneity here. Tumors had more T cell infiltration than uninvolved lung, per TCRbeta sequencing and CD3 counts.

The sequence was obtained from a human donor with non-small cell lung cancer. The chain uses TRBV28 and TRBJ2-7; D might be TRBD1 or TRBD2, each matching 6 bases. Source material: lung tumor tissue. The CDR3 sequence: CASEGGLYEQYF. CDR3 nucleotides: TGTGCCAGCGAGGGGGGTCTCTACGAGCAGTACTTC.